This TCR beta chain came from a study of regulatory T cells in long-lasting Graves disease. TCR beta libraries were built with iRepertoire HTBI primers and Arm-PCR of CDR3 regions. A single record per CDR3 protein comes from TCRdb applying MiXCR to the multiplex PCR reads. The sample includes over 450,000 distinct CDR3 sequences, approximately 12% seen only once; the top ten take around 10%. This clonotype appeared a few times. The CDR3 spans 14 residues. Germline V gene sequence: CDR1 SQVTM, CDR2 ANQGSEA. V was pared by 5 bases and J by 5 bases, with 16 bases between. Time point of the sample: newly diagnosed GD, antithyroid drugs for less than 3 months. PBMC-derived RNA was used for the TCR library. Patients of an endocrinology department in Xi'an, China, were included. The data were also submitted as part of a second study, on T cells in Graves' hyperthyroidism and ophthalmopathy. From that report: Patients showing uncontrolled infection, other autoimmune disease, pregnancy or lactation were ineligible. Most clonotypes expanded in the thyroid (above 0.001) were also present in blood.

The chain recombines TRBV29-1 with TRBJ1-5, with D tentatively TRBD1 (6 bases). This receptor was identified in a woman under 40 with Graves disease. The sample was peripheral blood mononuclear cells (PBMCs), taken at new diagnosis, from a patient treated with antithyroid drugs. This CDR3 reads CSVQDSPGHQPQHF. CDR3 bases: TGCAGCGTTCAGGACAGCCCGGGACATCAGCCCCAGCATTTT.